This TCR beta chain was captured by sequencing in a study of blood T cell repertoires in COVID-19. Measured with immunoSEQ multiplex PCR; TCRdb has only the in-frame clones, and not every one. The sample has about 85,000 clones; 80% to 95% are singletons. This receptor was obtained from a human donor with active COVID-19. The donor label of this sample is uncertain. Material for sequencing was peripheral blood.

The DNA of the CDR3 is TGTGCCAGCAGCGAGTCCGCCGGGGGGCACACAGATACGCAGTATTTT. Encoded protein: CASSESAGGHTDTQYF. The chain employs TRBV9 and TRBJ2-3; tentatively, D is TRBD2 (7 bases). V shed 3 bases and J shed 2 bases, with 16 bases lying between them. The CDR3 runs to 16 residues. The V gene's germline CDR1 is SGDLS and CDR2 YYNGEE. The entire variable domain, with the rest obtained from reference TRBV9 and TRBJ2-3, is as follows: DSGVTQTPKHLITATGQRVTLRCSPRSGDLSVYWYQQSLDQGLQFLIQYYNGEERAKGNILERFSAQQFPDLHSELNLSSLELGDSALYFCASSESAGGHTDTQYFGPGTRLTVL.